This T cell receptor (beta chain) was retrieved from a study of T-cell reconstitution after alpha-beta-depleted transplantation in children. The CDR3 has 15 amino acids. The V end was cut by 4 bases, the J end by 3 bases, with 16 bases between. Germline CDR1 reads SGHRS; CDR2 reads YFSETQ. Preparing the TCRbeta library involved the use of unique molecular identifiers. TCRdb re-called the PCR reads through MiXCR, storing one row per CDR3 protein. The sample includes roughly 200,000 distinct CDR3 sequences, approximately 10% of them seen just once. In this sample, this clonotype turned up a few times. The specimen was PBMCs from the stem cell graft donor, collected from the stem cell graft. This receptor was identified in a human donor who donated a stem cell graft to a child with acute lymphoblastic leukemia. The chain combines TRBV5-1 with TRBJ1-1, with a possible D match to TRBD1 (5 bases). CDR3 region: CASSLIEGSDTEAFF. In nucleotides, the CDR3 is TGCGCCAGCAGCCTCATTGAGGGGAGTGACACTGAAGCTTTCTTT.